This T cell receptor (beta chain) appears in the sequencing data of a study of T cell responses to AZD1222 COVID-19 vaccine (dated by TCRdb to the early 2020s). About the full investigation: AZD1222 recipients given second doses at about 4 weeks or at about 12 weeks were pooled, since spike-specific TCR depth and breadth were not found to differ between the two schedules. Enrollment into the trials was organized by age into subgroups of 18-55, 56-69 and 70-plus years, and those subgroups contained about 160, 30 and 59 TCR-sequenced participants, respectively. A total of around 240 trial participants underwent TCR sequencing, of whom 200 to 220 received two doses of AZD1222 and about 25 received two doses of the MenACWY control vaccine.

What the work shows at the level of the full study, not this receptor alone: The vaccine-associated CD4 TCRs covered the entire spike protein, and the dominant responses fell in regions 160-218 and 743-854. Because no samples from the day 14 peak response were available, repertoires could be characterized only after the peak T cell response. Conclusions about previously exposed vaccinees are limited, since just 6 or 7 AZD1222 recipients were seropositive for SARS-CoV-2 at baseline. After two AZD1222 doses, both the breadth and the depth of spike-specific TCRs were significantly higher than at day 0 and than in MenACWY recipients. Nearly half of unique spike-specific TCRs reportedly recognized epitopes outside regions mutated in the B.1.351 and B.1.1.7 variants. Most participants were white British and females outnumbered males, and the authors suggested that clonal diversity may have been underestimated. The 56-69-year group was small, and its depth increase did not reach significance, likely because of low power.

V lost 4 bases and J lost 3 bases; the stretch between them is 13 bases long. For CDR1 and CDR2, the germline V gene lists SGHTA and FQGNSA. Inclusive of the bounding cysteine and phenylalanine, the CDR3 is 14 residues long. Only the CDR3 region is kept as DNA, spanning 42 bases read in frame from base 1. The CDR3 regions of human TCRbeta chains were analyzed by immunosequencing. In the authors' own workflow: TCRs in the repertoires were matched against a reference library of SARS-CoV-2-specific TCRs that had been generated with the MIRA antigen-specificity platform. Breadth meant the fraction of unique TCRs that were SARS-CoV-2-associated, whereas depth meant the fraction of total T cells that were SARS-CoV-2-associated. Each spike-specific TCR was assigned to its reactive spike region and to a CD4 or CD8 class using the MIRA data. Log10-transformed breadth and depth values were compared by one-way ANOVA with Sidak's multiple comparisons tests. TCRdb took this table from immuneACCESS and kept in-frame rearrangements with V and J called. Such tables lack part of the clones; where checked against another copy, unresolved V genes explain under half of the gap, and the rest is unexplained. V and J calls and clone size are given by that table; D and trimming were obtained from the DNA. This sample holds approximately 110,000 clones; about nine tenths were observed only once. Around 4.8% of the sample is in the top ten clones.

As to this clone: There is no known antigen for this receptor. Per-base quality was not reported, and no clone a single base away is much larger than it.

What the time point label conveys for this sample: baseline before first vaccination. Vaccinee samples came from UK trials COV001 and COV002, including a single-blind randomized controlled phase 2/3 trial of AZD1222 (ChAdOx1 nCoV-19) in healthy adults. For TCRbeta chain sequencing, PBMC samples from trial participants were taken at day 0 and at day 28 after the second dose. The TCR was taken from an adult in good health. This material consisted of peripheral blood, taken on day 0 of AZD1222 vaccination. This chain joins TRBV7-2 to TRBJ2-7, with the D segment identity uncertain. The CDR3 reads CASSSLTDFYEQYF. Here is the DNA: TGTGCCAGCAGCTCATTGACCGATTTCTACGAGCAGTACTTC.